A selection of T cell receptor beta chains follows, all from one sample in a study of blood T cell repertoires in COVID-19. Using immunoSEQ multiplex PCR, the repertoire was profiled, and TCRdb retains in-frame clones only, with some absent. The sample carries some 350,000 clones, 90% recorded once. Sequenced input: peripheral blood. The receptors were gathered from a man aged 18 to 29 with active or convalescent COVID-19. Each CDR3 is given without its conserved first and last residue.

J gene: TRBJ2-7
V gene: TRBV6-5
CDR3 protein: ASRSGTGKREQY

J gene: TRBJ1-1
V gene: TRBV10-3
CDR3 protein: AIREAFRGPNTEAF

J gene: TRBJ1-5
V gene: TRBV18
CDR3 protein: ASSPINADQPQH

J gene: TRBJ1-1
V gene: TRBV15
CDR3 protein: ATSRRQGNTEAF

J gene: TRBJ2-7
V gene: TRBV19
CDR3 protein: ASSHATEYEQY

J gene: TRBJ2-4
V gene: TRBV24-1
CDR3 protein: ATSEQGDIQY

J gene: TRBJ1-5
V gene: TRBV12-3/TRBV12-4
CDR3 protein: ASSLTGQPQH

J gene: TRBJ2-1
V gene: TRBV20-1
CDR3 protein: SAIPYGEQF

J gene: TRBJ2-7
V gene: TRBV7-2
CDR3 protein: ASSETSGGLYEQY

J gene: TRBJ1-5
V gene: TRBV6-1
CDR3 protein: ASSEGLQNQPQH

J gene: TRBJ1-1
V gene: TRBV4-1
CDR3 protein: ASSQEVGGATF

J gene: TRBJ1-3
V gene: TRBV27
CDR3 protein: ASSPGTTSGNTIY

J gene: TRBJ2-7
V gene: TRBV2
CDR3 protein: ASSEWQRAD

J gene: TRBJ1-1
V gene: TRBV5-1
CDR3 protein: ASSLDPGGWTEAF

J gene: TRBJ2-4
V gene: TRBV6-5
CDR3 protein: ASSRGNIQY

J gene: TRBJ2-7
V gene: TRBV3-1/TRBV3-2
CDR3 protein: ASSPPRYTTYEQY

J gene: TRBJ2-7
V gene: TRBV11-1
CDR3 protein: ASSLRDRQREQY

J gene: TRBJ2-5
V gene: TRBV15
CDR3 protein: ATSREEGSIQETQY

J gene: TRBJ1-1
V gene: TRBV29-1
CDR3 protein: SETDRGTEAF

J gene: TRBJ1-2
V gene: TRBV12-3/TRBV12-4
CDR3 protein: ASRTGWYGYT

J gene: TRBJ2-3
V gene: TRBV6-2/TRBV6-3
CDR3 protein: ASSYLPSGSPDTQY

J gene: TRBJ2-7
V gene: TRBV7-6
CDR3 protein: ASSTGDRASYEQY

J gene: TRBJ1-2
V gene: TRBV7-3
CDR3 protein: ASSLMEGSGYT

J gene: TRBJ2-3
V gene: TRBV11-2
CDR3 protein: ASSSLTGSYTQY

J gene: TRBJ1-1
V gene: TRBV5-1
CDR3 protein: ASSTVDRENTEAF

J gene: TRBJ1-2
V gene: TRBV9
CDR3 protein: ASSPPQANYGYT

J gene: TRBJ2-7
V gene: TRBV29-1
CDR3 protein: SAQGSSYEQY

J gene: TRBJ2-7
V gene: TRBV29-1
CDR3 protein: SVVIWDFGPYEQY

J gene: TRBJ1-5
V gene: TRBV7-9
CDR3 protein: ASSLQNEQVSNQPQH

J gene: TRBJ2-5
V gene: TRBV6-1
CDR3 protein: ASSEMGLSGRSSSETQY

J gene: TRBJ2-3
V gene: TRBV9
CDR3 protein: ASSVRLAGSTDTQY

J gene: TRBJ2-3
V gene: TRBV28
CDR3 protein: ASSSAGTKSTDTQY

J gene: TRBJ2-1
V gene: TRBV2
CDR3 protein: ASSEAGSLWDEQF

J gene: TRBJ1-1
V gene: TRBV28
CDR3 protein: ASSIGQVYTEAF

J gene: TRBJ2-1
V gene: TRBV5-8
CDR3 protein: ASTGRVLAGDNEQF